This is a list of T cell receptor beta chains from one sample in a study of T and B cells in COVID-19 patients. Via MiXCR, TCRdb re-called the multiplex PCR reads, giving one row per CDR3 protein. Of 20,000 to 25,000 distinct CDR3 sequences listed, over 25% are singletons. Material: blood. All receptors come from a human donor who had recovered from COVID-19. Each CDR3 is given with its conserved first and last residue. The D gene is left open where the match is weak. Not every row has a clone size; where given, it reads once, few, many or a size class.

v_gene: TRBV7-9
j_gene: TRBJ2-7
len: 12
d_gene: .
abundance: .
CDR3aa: CASSIGPYEQYF
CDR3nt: TGTGCCAGCAGTATAGGACCTTACGAGCAGTACTTC

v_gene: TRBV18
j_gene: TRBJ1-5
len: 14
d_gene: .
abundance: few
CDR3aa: CASSGGRGNQPQHF
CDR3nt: TGTGCCAGCTCTGGGGGTCGGGGCAATCAGCCCCAGCATTTT

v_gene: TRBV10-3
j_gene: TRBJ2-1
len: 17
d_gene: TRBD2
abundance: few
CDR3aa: CAISESIKSSGNNEQFF
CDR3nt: TGTGCCATCAGTGAGTCGATAAAGTCTAGCGGGAACAATGAGCAGTTCTTC

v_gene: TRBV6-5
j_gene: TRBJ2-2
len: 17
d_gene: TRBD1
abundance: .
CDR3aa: CASSAYTDRANTGELFF
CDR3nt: TGCGCCAGCAGTGCCTATACCGACAGGGCTAACACCGGGGAGCTGTTTTTT

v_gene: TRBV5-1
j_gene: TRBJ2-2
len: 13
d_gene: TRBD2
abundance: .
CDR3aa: CASSSGGARELFF
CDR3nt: TGCGCCAGCAGCTCGGGGGGGGCAAGGGAGCTGTTTTTT

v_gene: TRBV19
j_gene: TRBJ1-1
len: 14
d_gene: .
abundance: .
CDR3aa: CASSIVQGETEAFF
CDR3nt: TGTGCCAGTAGTATAGTCCAGGGAGAAACTGAAGCTTTCTTT

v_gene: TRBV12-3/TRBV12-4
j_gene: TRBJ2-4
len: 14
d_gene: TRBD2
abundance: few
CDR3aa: CASSWGLAENIQYF
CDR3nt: TGTGCCAGCAGTTGGGGACTAGCGGAAAACATTCAGTACTTC

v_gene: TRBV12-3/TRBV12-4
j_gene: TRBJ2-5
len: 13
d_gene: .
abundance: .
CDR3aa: CAGAGIQGETQYF
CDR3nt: TGTGCCGGAGCAGGTATCCAAGGCGAGACCCAGTACTTC

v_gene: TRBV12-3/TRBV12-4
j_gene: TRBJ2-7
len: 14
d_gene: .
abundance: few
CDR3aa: CASSFVLASYEQYF
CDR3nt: TGTGCCAGCAGTTTCGTACTAGCTAGTTACGAGCAGTACTTC

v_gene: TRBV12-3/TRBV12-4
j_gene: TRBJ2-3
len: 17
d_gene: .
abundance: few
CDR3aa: CASSLGMVGGLTDTQYF
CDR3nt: TGTGCCAGCAGTTTGGGGATGGTGGGAGGACTCACAGATACGCAGTATTTT

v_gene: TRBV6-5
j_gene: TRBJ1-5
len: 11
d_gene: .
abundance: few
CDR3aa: CASRGRQPQHF
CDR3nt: TGTGCCAGCAGGGGGCGCCAGCCCCAGCATTTT

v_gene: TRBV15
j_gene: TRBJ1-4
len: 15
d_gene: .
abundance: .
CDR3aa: CATSRDPGPEEKLFF
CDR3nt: TGTGCCACCAGCAGAGATCCTGGACCAGAGGAAAAACTGTTTTTT

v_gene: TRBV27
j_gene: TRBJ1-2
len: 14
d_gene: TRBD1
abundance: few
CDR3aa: CASSQGAAGYGYTF
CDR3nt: TGTGCCAGCAGCCAGGGGGCGGCAGGCTATGGCTACACCTTC

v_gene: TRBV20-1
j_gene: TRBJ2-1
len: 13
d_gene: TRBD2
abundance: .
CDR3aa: CSAKTSAYNEQFF
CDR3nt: TGCAGTGCTAAGACTAGCGCGTACAATGAGCAGTTCTTC

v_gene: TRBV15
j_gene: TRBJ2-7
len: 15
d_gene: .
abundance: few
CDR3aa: CATSRAAESPHEQYF
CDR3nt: TGTGCCACCAGCAGAGCAGCGGAATCCCCCCACGAGCAGTACTTC

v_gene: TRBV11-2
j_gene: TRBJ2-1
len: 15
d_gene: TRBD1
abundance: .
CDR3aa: CASSLSGTGFNEQFF
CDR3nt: TGTGCCAGCAGCTTATCCGGGACAGGGTTCAATGAGCAGTTCTTC

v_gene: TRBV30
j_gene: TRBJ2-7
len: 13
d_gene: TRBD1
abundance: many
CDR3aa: CAWSGQGAWEQYF
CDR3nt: TGTGCCTGGAGTGGTCAGGGGGCGTGGGAGCAGTACTTC

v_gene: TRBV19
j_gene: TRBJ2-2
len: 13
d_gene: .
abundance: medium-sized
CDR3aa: CASSMGLAGELFF
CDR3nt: TGTGCCAGTAGTATGGGGCTAGCCGGGGAGCTGTTTTTT

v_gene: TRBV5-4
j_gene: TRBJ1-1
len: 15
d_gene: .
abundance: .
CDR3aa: CASSFRGKGDTEAFF
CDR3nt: TGTGCCAGCAGCTTTAGGGGAAAAGGAGACACTGAAGCTTTCTTT

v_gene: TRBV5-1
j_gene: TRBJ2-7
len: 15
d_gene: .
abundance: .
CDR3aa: CASSLVPGDSYEQYF
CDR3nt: TGCGCCAGCAGCTTGGTTCCAGGGGATTCCTACGAGCAGTACTTC

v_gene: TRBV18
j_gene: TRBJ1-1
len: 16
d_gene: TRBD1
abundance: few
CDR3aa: CASSTGQGTLNTEAFF
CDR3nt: TGTGCCAGCTCAACAGGACAGGGGACCTTGAACACTGAAGCTTTCTTT